These 12 T cell receptor beta chains came from one sample sequenced in a study of shared clonotypes between healthy human individuals. This table comes from immunoSEQ multiplex PCR, and its TCRdb copy is limited to in-frame clones, with some not included. The sample records 400,000 to 550,000 clones, 70% to 85% being singletons. The material sequenced was PBMCs. The receptor source for this set is a woman between 40 and 50 years old in good health. Some clones in this sample may be carry-over from other donors' samples.

This chain uses TRBV7-2 with TRBJ1-3, with D possibly being TRBD1 (5 bases). The V gene lost 0 bases and the J gene lost 2 bases, with 8 bases spanning the gap. Germline V gene sequence: CDR1 SGHTA, CDR2 FQGNSA. The CDR3 totals 15 residues. CDR3 DNA sequence: TGTGCCAGCAGCTTAGCGGGGGGAACTGGAAACACCATATATTTT. Translation gives CASSLAGGTGNTIYF.

The rearrangement uses TRBV5-4 and TRBJ2-3; a weak D match, TRBD1 (6 bases). V shed 4 bases and J shed 2 bases, with 8 bases lying between them. Germline lookup yields CDR1 SGHNT and CDR2 YYREEE (reference sequence). CDR3 length equals 13 residues. CDR3 loop: CASSRQDTDTQYF. CDR3 sequence (DNA): TGTGCCAGCAGCCGACAGGACACAGATACGCAGTATTTT.

This chain connects TRBV15 to TRBJ2-5; D possibly matches TRBD1 or TRBD2 (5 bases each). Per germline, CDR1 LNHNV and CDR2 YYDKDF (reference sequence). V was cut by 5 bases and J by 5 bases, with 12 bases left in between. The CDR3 loop spans 13 amino acids. This CDR3 is CATSRDEGETQYF. CDR3 nucleotides: TGTGCCACCAGCCGTGACGAGGGGGAGACCCAGTACTTC.

The V gene is TRBV28, the J gene TRBJ2-6; D may be TRBD2 (6 bases). CDR3 length: 18 residues. V shed 3 bases and J shed 0 bases, with 15 bases lying between them. Germline V gene lookup returns CDR1 MDHEN and CDR2 SYDVKM. The DNA for the CDR3 is TGTGCCAGCAGTTTGCGGAGGGACTCAAGCTCTGGGGCCAACGTCCTGACTTTC. Its translation: CASSLRRDSSSGANVLTF.

The genes are TRBV27 and TRBJ2-7, with 9 bases lining up with TRBD1. Looked up from germline, CDR1 is MNHEY and CDR2 is SMNVEV (reference sequence). Trimming cost V 3 bases and J 3 bases; bases outside gene matches: 9. The CDR3 runs to 16 residues. CDR3 coding DNA: TGTGCCAGCAGTTTGGGACAGGGTGCGGACATCTACGAGCAGTACTTC. Protein sequence: CASSLGQGADIYEQYF.

J is TRBJ2-5 and V is TRBV10-3, with D hard to call. Germline CDR1 ENHRY, CDR2 SYGVKD. CDR3 length: 14 amino acids. Trimming stripped 3 bases from V and 2 bases from J, with 10 bases between. CDR3 sequence: CAISEGRPQETQYF. The CDR3 region has the DNA TGTGCCATCAGTGAAGGCCGTCCACAAGAGACCCAGTACTTC.

The V call is TRBV30, the J call TRBJ2-7; 7 positions agree with TRBD2. Germline V gene data show CDR1 as GTSNPN and CDR2 as SVGIG (reference sequence). Trimming at V came to 2 bases and at J to 4 bases, leaving 11 bases not matched to a gene. The CDR3 sequence is 15 residues long. In DNA form, the CDR3 reads TGTGCCTGGAGTACGGGACTATCGGGGGAGTACGAGCAGTACTTC. This sequence encodes CAWSTGLSGEYEQYF.

The rearrangement uses TRBV6-5 and TRBJ2-5, with D tentatively TRBD1 (5 bases). CDR3 size: 13 residues. CDR1 is MNHEY, CDR2 SVGAGI, per germline. The V end lost 5 bases, the J end lost 2 bases, and 9 bases lay between the germline ends. CDR3 sequence: CASSRTRQETQYF. DNA of the CDR3: TGTGCCAGCAGTCGGACAAGACAAGAGACCCAGTACTTC.

J is TRBJ1-3 and V is TRBV15; 7 bases fit TRBD1. Trimming removed 3 bases from V and 3 bases from J; junction bases left unmatched: 8. The germline V gene encodes CDR1 LNHNV and CDR2 YYDKDF (reference sequence). The CDR3 spans 16 residues. The DNA for the CDR3 is TGTGCCACCAGCAGCGGTGGGACAGTAGGTGGAAACACCATATATTTT. As protein: CATSSGGTVGGNTIYF.

The chain uses TRBV5-1 and TRBJ2-3, with 10 bases fitting TRBD1. Germline CDR1 is SGHRS and CDR2 is YFSETQ. The CDR3 spans 16 residues. V dropped 3 bases and J dropped 2; count of bases not matched to a gene: 6. In nucleotides, the CDR3 is TGCGCCAGCAGCTCTAGGGGACAGGGGATCACAGATACGCAGTATTTT. Protein: CASSSRGQGITDTQYF.

The chain joins TRBV6-4 to TRBJ1-2; maybe TRBD1 (5 bases). V lost 9 bases, J lost 2 bases, and 13 bases lay in between. Germline V lookup: CDR1 MRHNA, CDR2 SNTAGT. The CDR3 length is 13 residues. CDR3 protein: CASSPGQNYGYTF. CDR3 DNA sequence: TGTGCCAGTAGCCCCGGACAAAACTATGGCTACACCTTC.

In this sample, this clone turned up once. DNA for the CDR3: TGTGCCAGCAGCACTCGGACAGGGGGCACCGGGGAGCTGTTTTTT. Protein product: CASSTRTGGTGELFF. The chain is built from TRBV28 and TRBJ2-2; 10 bases are shared with TRBD1. This CDR3 comprises 15 residues. Germline V CDR1 and CDR2: MDHEN, SYDVKM. The J segment lost 4 bases and the V segment lost 6 bases, leaving 5 bases of the junction unmatched.